A single sample gave rise to the 31 T cell receptor beta chains below, sequenced in a study of shared clonotypes between healthy human individuals. Clones were read by immunoSEQ multiplex PCR, and TCRdb kept only the in-frame ones, dropping some. The table includes around 500,000 clones, around 80% detected once. The sample comprised PBMCs. The receptors here all came from a woman between 35 and 50 years old in good health. Some clones in this sample may be carry-over from other donors' samples.

Note on this clone: One end of the junction fails to match germline, which may point to a read error. As DNA, the CDR3 is TGTGCCGGCAGTACCCGGACCGAAAACACTGAAGCTTTCTTT. This encodes CAGSTRTENTEAFF. The gene calls are TRBV6-5 and TRBJ1-1, with no clear D. The CDR3 loop spans 14 amino acids. Germline V CDR1 and CDR2: MNHEY, SVGAGI.

This clone was found once. This chain connects TRBV9 to TRBJ2-6, with 13 bases aligning to TRBD2. This CDR3 is built from 19 residues. J gave up 4 bases and V 3 bases, and 10 bases lay outside the gene matches. Per germline, CDR1 SGDLS and CDR2 YYNGEE. CDR3 sequence (DNA): TGTGCCAGCAGCGCCTACTCGGGACTAGCGGGATCCGGGGCCAACGTCCTGACTTTC. Translation: CASSAYSGLAGSGANVLTF.

The rearrangement uses TRBV6-5 and TRBJ1-5; D is perhaps TRBD1 (6 bases). Per the germline V gene, CDR1 is MNHEY and CDR2 is SVGAGI. CDR3 length: 14 residues. V shed 10 bases and J shed 2 bases, with 15 bases lying between them. The CDR3 is CATMVQGGNQPQHF. The CDR3 region has the DNA TGTGCCACCATGGTACAGGGAGGCAATCAGCCCCAGCATTTT.

The CDR3 sequence: CAWIGVIGTEAFF. CDR3 DNA sequence: TGTGCCTGGATTGGGGTGATTGGAACTGAAGCTTTCTTT. The chain joins TRBV30 to TRBJ1-1; unclear D gene. Germline assignment: CDR1 GTSNPN and CDR2 SVGIG (reference sequence). This CDR3 comprises 13 residues. Trimming pared 4 bases from V and 5 bases from J, leaving 14 bases between.

On this clone itself: At one of its ends the junction is not consistent with the germline gene, which may arise from a read error. At the DNA level, this CDR3 is encoded by other sequences in the same sample as well. In DNA form, the CDR3 reads TGCGCCAGCGGTTTCCCCGGGGGTTCTGGCTACACCTTC. Amino acids: CASGFPGGSGYTF. The chain employs TRBV6-5 and TRBJ1-2; D perhaps matches TRBD1 (5 bases). The CDR3 is made up of 13 amino acids. Germline CDR1 is MNHEY and CDR2 is SVGAGI.

The chain joins TRBV28 to TRBJ2-7; 7 nucleotides line up with TRBD1. Trimming took 5 bases from V and 4 from J; bases not matched to a gene: 8. Germline CDR1 MDHEN, CDR2 SYDVKM. This CDR3 contains 14 residues. CDR3 residues: CASSPPDRVYEQYF. CDR3 DNA sequence: TGTGCCAGCAGTCCGCCAGACAGGGTTTACGAGCAGTACTTC.

This clone was seen a single time. The rearrangement joins TRBV28 to TRBJ1-4; D perhaps matches TRBD1 (5 bases). Germline CDR1 and CDR2: MDHEN and SYDVKM. Trimming pared 1 base from V and 5 bases from J, leaving 8 bases between. This CDR3 is built from 14 residues. In DNA, the CDR3 is TGTGCCAGCAGTTTATTGGCAGGGAATGAAAAACTGTTTTTT. Translating gives CASSLLAGNEKLFF.

J is TRBJ2-7 and V is TRBV5-1; TRBD1 is a possible D gene (5 bases). Germline V gene data show CDR1 as SGHRS and CDR2 as YFSETQ. Between the trimmed V and J ends, which lost 4 bases and 6 bases, there was a span of 17 bases. The CDR3 spans 14 residues. CDR3 loop: CASSPDTNGGEQYF. The CDR3 DNA follows: TGCGCCAGCAGCCCGGACACAAACGGCGGCGAGCAGTACTTC.

The rearrangement links TRBV19 to TRBJ1-5, with TRBD1 matching over 12 bases. The CDR3 is 16 residues long. V gave up 7 bases and J gave up 11 bases; unmatched junction bases: 15. From germline, CDR1 is LNHDA and CDR2 SQIVND (reference sequence). The CDR3 coding sequence is TGTGCCAGTACCTCAAGGGGGGACAGGGGGCTATGGGCCCAGCATTTT. Translation: CASTSRGDRGLWAQHF.

The CDR3 DNA follows: TGCGCCAGCAGCTTCCAGACAGGGGGTGAGACCCAGTACTTC. Amino acids: CASSFQTGGETQYF. This chain uses TRBV5-1 with TRBJ2-5; TRBD1 matches 9 bases. The CDR3 consists of 14 residues. Germline CDR1 is SGHRS and CDR2 is YFSETQ. Trimming at V came to 2 bases and at J to 5 bases, leaving 4 bases not matched to a gene.

This chain uses TRBV7-2 with TRBJ2-1; D is ambiguous. Germline assignment: CDR1 SGHTA and CDR2 FQGNSA. The V end lost 2 bases, the J end lost 1 base, and 18 bases lay between the germline ends. The CDR3 is 18 amino acids. The CDR3 coding sequence is TGTGCCAGCAGCTTAACTCCCCTCCCCCCCCGGTCCTACAATGAGCAGTTCTTC. Its protein product is CASSLTPLPPRSYNEQFF. Full variable domain (rest looked up from reference TRBV7-2 and TRBJ2-1): GAGVSQSPSNKVTEKGKDVELRCDPISGHTALYWYRQSLGQGLEFLIYFQGNSAPDKSGLPSDRFSAERTGGSVSTLTIQRTQQEDSAVYLCASSLTPLPPRSYNEQFFGPGTRLTVL.

The rearrangement joins TRBV5-1 to TRBJ2-1; D is possibly TRBD1 (6 bases). V was shortened by 9 bases and J by 5 bases, with 18 bases between the two germline ends. There are 14 residues in the CDR3. Germline loops: CDR1 SGHRS, CDR2 YFSETQ. The CDR3 coding sequence is TGCGCCACCTCAGGACAGCCCATTGACAATGAGCAGTTCTTC. Translating gives CATSGQPIDNEQFF.

The V call is TRBV27, the J call TRBJ1-6, with unresolved D. The CDR3 spans 13 residues. The V end lost 4 bases, the J end lost 4 bases, and 5 bases lay between the germline ends. Germline loops: CDR1 MNHEY, CDR2 SMNVEV (reference sequence). The CDR3 protein is CASSWWYNSPLHF. The CDR3 DNA is TGTGCCAGCAGTTGGTGGTATAATTCACCCCTCCACTTT.

CDR3 DNA sequence: TGTGCCAGCAGCTTAGGCGGACTAGCGGGATGGAATGAGCAGTTCTTC. This codes for CASSLGGLAGWNEQFF. The chain is built from TRBV7-8 and TRBJ2-1, with 12 bases aligning to TRBD2. The CDR3 consists of 16 residues. In germline, CDR1 is SGHVS, CDR2 FQNEAQ. Trimming cost V 1 base and J 7 bases; bases outside gene matches: 5.

This rearrangement joins TRBV6-1 to TRBJ2-3, with D tentatively TRBD2 (5 bases). Trimming removed 8 bases at V and 0 bases at J, with 9 bases between. CDR1 and CDR2 (germline): MNHNS, SASEGT. The CDR3 runs 13 residues. The CDR3 region has the DNA TGTGCCAGCGAGGGCGCTAGCACAGATACGCAGTATTTT. Its protein is CASEGASTDTQYF.

The genes are TRBV4-3 and TRBJ2-5, with D perhaps given as TRBD1 or TRBD2 (5 bases each). CDR3 length: 14 residues. V was clipped by 4 bases and J by 2 bases, with 11 bases between them. Germline values: CDR1 LGHNA, CDR2 YSLEER. The CDR3 here is CASSRSGTQETQYF. The CDR3 DNA follows: TGCGCCAGCAGCCGCTCCGGGACGCAAGAGACCCAGTACTTC.

Points on this clone: With only one base between it and a far larger clone, this is likely a read error. The chain carries TRBV29-1 and TRBJ2-7; D perhaps matches TRBD1 (5 bases). The CDR3 loop spans 15 amino acids. Germline V lookup: CDR1 SQVTM, CDR2 ANQGSEA. CDR3 in amino acids: CGVASGFLGLREQYF. Here the CDR3 DNA reads TGCGGCGTAGCCTCAGGGTTTCTCGGGCTTAGGGAGCAGTACTTC.

J is TRBJ1-3 and V is TRBV9; 8 nucleotides line up with TRBD1. Germline CDR1 is SGDLS and CDR2 is YYNGEE. This CDR3 has 17 residues. The trim removed 3 bases at V and 0 bases at J, leaving 8 bases unmatched. The CDR3 nucleotides are TGTGCCAGCAGCGCCCAGGACAGGGCAGGCTCTGGAAACACCATATATTTT. Amino acids: CASSAQDRAGSGNTIYF.

The chain combines TRBV6-5 with TRBJ1-1, with 7 positions matching TRBD1. Losses at the gene ends were 0 bases for V and 5 bases for J; bases not matched to a gene: 6. The germline V gene has CDR1 MNHEY and CDR2 SVGAGI. The CDR3 covers 15 residues. CDR3 region: CASSYSISGGTEAFF. The CDR3 region has the DNA TGTGCCAGCAGTTACTCGATATCAGGGGGGACTGAAGCTTTCTTT.

The sample holds a few counts of this clone. The chain combines TRBV5-1 with TRBJ2-5; D gene ambiguous. V was pared by 5 bases and J by 3 bases, with 8 bases between. The CDR3 spans 12 residues. The germline V gene has CDR1 SGHRS and CDR2 YFSETQ. CDR3 sequence reads: CASREPEETQYF. The CDR3 bases are TGCGCCAGCAGAGAGCCTGAAGAGACCCAGTACTTC.

This clone was picked up many times. This CDR3 is also generated by other DNA sequences in the sample. The chain employs TRBV18 and TRBJ2-5; a possible D gene is TRBD2 (6 bases). V was pared by 6 bases and J by 5 bases, with 16 bases between. CDR3 length equals 14 residues. CDR1 is KGHSH, CDR2 LQKENI, per germline. DNA of the CDR3: TGTGCCAGCTCCCCCGGAACTAGCCAGGAGACCCAGTACTTC. It yields the protein CASSPGTSQETQYF.

This chain uses TRBV10-3 with TRBJ2-2; D gene unclear. V was pared by 2 bases and J by 7 bases, with 8 bases between. Germline values: CDR1 ENHRY, CDR2 SYGVKD. CDR3 length: 13 residues. The CDR3, as DNA: TGTGCCATCAGTGAGGCAGGTTTCGGGGAGCTGTTTTTT. It encodes CAISEAGFGELFF.

This sequence joins TRBV7-9 and TRBJ2-6; tentatively, D is TRBD2 (7 bases). The CDR3 is 19 amino acids. V was clipped by 4 bases and J by 0 bases, with 19 bases between them. CDR1 is SEHNR and CDR2 is FQNEAQ in the germline V gene (reference sequence). The chain's CDR3 is CASSSGGAGDPSGANVLTF. As DNA, the CDR3 is TGTGCCAGCAGCTCGGGGGGAGCAGGGGATCCCTCTGGGGCCAACGTCCTGACTTTC.

CDR3 DNA sequence: TGCGCCAGCAGTTCAGGGGACTACAATGAGCAGTTCTTC. Translating it yields CASSSGDYNEQFF. The J gene is TRBJ2-1, the V gene TRBV5-1; tentatively, D is TRBD1 (6 bases). V lost 5 bases and J lost 3, with 9 bases in between. Germline-derived CDR1 and CDR2 are SGHRS and YFSETQ. The CDR3 totals 13 residues.

The chain joins TRBV20-1 to TRBJ2-1, with D maybe TRBD2 (6 bases). Trimming took off 5 bases at V and 9 bases at J, with 11 bases between the two ends. In germline, CDR1 is DFQATT, CDR2 SNEGSKA (reference sequence). The CDR3 is 11 amino acids. CDR3 in amino acids: CSAGGPGEQFF. The CDR3 nucleotides are TGCAGTGCTGGAGGGCCGGGTGAGCAGTTCTTC.

J is TRBJ2-1 and V is TRBV2; 10 bases match TRBD2. In germline, CDR1 is SNHLY, CDR2 FYNNEI. The CDR3 has 15 residues. V was pared by 2 bases and J by 4 bases, with 2 bases of the junction left unmatched. The CDR3 coding sequence is TGTGCCAGCAGTGAACTAGCGGGAGAATACAATGAGCAGTTCTTC. Its protein is CASSELAGEYNEQFF.

V gene TRBV4-3 combines with J gene TRBJ1-2, with a possible D match to TRBD1 (6 bases). The CDR3 loop spans 13 amino acids. The germline V gene has CDR1 LGHNA and CDR2 YSLEER. The V and J ends lost 4 bases and 8 bases respectively, with 14 bases between them. CDR3: CASSRGGLAGYTF. The CDR3, as DNA: TGCGCCAGCAGCCGAGGGGGTTTGGCCGGCTACACCTTC.

The chain links TRBV19 to TRBJ1-1, with 10 bases identical to TRBD1. The germline V gene encodes CDR1 LNHDA and CDR2 SQIVND (reference sequence). V shed 3 bases and J 7 bases; nucleotides not matched to a gene: 2. The CDR3 has 13 amino acids. The CDR3 region has the DNA TGTGCCAGTAGTATGGGACAGGGGAGTGAAGCTTTCTTT. It translates to CASSMGQGSEAFF.

This clone was observed a few times. The chain carries TRBV30 and TRBJ2-5; maybe TRBD2 (6 bases). V gave up 4 bases and J gave up 4 bases, with 19 bases separating them. The CDR3 extends over 15 amino acids. The germline V gene has CDR1 GTSNPN and CDR2 SVGIG (reference sequence). CDR3: CAWTAAGGTGETQYF. CDR3 bases: TGTGCCTGGACCGCGGCGGGCGGGACCGGAGAGACCCAGTACTTC.

The V call is TRBV2, the J call TRBJ2-7; 10 nucleotides match TRBD1. The CDR3 covers 13 residues. CDR1 and CDR2 from the germline V gene are SNHLY and FYNNEI. Unmatched junction bases numbered 0, after V lost 4 bases and J lost 3 bases. The CDR3 DNA is TGTGCCAGCAGTGGGGACAGGGGCTACGAGCAGTACTTC. Protein sequence: CASSGDRGYEQYF.

The V gene is TRBV5-1, the J gene TRBJ2-3, with TRBD1 as a possible D gene (5 bases). The germline gives CDR1 SGHRS, CDR2 YFSETQ. The CDR3 is 15 residues long. Trimming left V 0 bases short and J 3 bases short, with 11 bases between. CDR3 sequence: CASSLVQGLTDTQYF. As DNA, the CDR3 is TGCGCCAGCAGCTTGGTTCAGGGTCTGACAGATACGCAGTATTTT.